The clone carrying this T cell receptor beta chain was detected a few times. Its matching antigen is unknown. This entry belongs to a study of vaccination and CD4 T cells after COVID-19. Study results and limitations: A median of approximately 90% of reactive clones, in convalescent patients, became evident only post-vaccination. Median SARS-CoV-2-reactive clonotypes rose from around 19 to 38, not significantly.

TCRdb independently ran MiXCR on the PCR reads; one entry per CDR3 protein. The repertoire includes some 25,000 distinct CDR3 sequences, around 50% of them detected once, and 1% to 1.2% sits in the top ten. V shed 8 bases and J shed 5 bases, with 10 bases lying between them. The CDR3 has 11 residues. Germline CDR1 reads LNHDA; CDR2 reads SQIVND (reference sequence). Sequencing was performed on CD4+ T cells from blood, taken before SARS-CoV-2 vaccination. The gene calls are TRBV19 and TRBJ2-7, with D perhaps TRBD2 (6 bases). The sequence was collected from a human donor who had recovered from COVID-19. The CDR3 DNA follows: TGTGCCAGTGGGGGGATGGACGAGCAGTACTTC. It specifies CASGGMDEQYF.